These 13 T cell receptor beta chains originate from one sample sequenced in a study of blood T cell repertoires in COVID-19. TCRdb keeps only in-frame clones here, not all; method: immunoSEQ multiplex PCR. The table has 300,000 to 450,000 clones, 85% seen once. Sample: peripheral blood. The receptors here all came from a woman aged 18-29 years with acute or convalescent COVID-19.

This clone came up once. The junction and the germline gene differ at one end; a read error may be behind it. V gene TRBV5-8 combines with J gene TRBJ1-6; possibly TRBD1 for D (6 bases). The CDR3 has 16 amino acids. CDR1 is SGHTS and CDR2 is YDEGEE in the germline V gene. The CDR3 loop reads CASSTGQSSHNSPLHF. The DNA for the CDR3 is TGTGCCAGCAGCACCGGACAGTCCTCCCATAATTCACCCCTCCACTTT.

V usage is TRBV9 and J usage is TRBJ2-7; 10 bases map to TRBD2. After removal of 0 bases from V and 4 bases from J, the junction contained 7 bases not matched to a gene. The CDR3 is made up of 16 amino acids. Germline V gene data show CDR1 as SGDLS and CDR2 as YYNGEE. CDR3 sequence reads: CASSVGSGGIKYEQYF. In DNA form, the CDR3 reads TGTGCCAGCAGCGTAGGTAGCGGGGGGATTAAGTACGAGCAGTACTTC.

The chain combines TRBV30 with TRBJ1-6; maybe TRBD1 (6 bases). The CDR3 runs to 13 residues. Trimming cost V 2 bases and J 6 bases, with 8 bases left between them. Looked up from germline, CDR1 is GTSNPN and CDR2 is SVGIG (reference sequence). CDR3 sequence reads: CAWSMDSNSPLHF. DNA for the CDR3: TGTGCCTGGAGTATGGACAGTAATTCACCCCTCCACTTT.

J is TRBJ1-3 and V is TRBV28; possible D gene TRBD1, 5 bases. The CDR3 runs 16 residues. Germline CDR1 MDHEN, CDR2 SYDVKM. V gave up 2 bases and J gave up 4 bases, with 15 bases separating them. The CDR3 region is CASSLVGGRAGNTIYF. In DNA, the CDR3 is TGTGCCAGCAGTTTAGTGGGGGGGAGGGCCGGAAACACCATATATTTT.

This clone appeared once. This chain joins TRBV6-6 and TRBJ2-2; 7 bases fit TRBD2. This CDR3 is 13 amino acids long. CDR1 and CDR2 from the germline V gene are MNHNY and SVGAGI (reference sequence). Unmatched junction bases numbered 3, after V lost 7 bases and J lost 4 bases. CDR3: CASKRGITGELFF. In DNA form, the CDR3 reads TGTGCCAGCAAGCGGGGAATCACCGGGGAGCTGTTTTTT.

This rearrangement joins TRBV2 to TRBJ2-1, with 9 bases identical to TRBD1. Losses at the gene ends were 4 bases for V and 7 bases for J; bases not matched to a gene: 5. This CDR3 spans 14 amino acids. Germline V gene sequence: CDR1 SNHLY, CDR2 FYNNEI. As DNA, the CDR3 is TGTGCCAGCAGTGCGGGACAGGGAGTAAATGAGCAGTTCTTC. Translated, it gives CASSAGQGVNEQFF.

The CDR3: CASSPPTFINNEQFF. CDR3 in DNA: TGTGCCAGCTCACCCCCGACATTCATTAACAATGAGCAGTTCTTC. The chain recombines TRBV18 with TRBJ2-1; no definite D call. V shed 3 bases and J shed 5 bases, with 14 bases lying between them. Germline V lookup: CDR1 KGHSH, CDR2 LQKENI. CDR3 size: 15 residues.

This sequence joins TRBV6-1 and TRBJ2-6, with D possibly being TRBD2 (5 bases). The germline V gene has CDR1 MNHNS and CDR2 SASEGT. This CDR3 is built from 16 residues. The ends were cut back, 4 bases at V and 0 bases at J, with 10 bases in the middle. CDR3 in amino acids: CASSGTGFSGANVLTF. The CDR3 DNA sequence: TGTGCCAGCAGTGGGACGGGATTCTCTGGGGCCAACGTCCTGACTTTC.

This clone has more than one count but fewer than ten. This sequence joins TRBV19 and TRBJ1-2; unclear D gene. This CDR3 comprises 14 residues. Germline-derived CDR1 and CDR2 are LNHDA and SQIVND (reference sequence). The V and J ends lost 4 bases and 0 bases respectively, with 9 bases between them. The DNA of the CDR3 is TGTGCCAGTAGTACCGAGTCTACTAACTATGGCTACACCTTC. This sequence encodes CASSTESTNYGYTF.

This clone occurred once. The chain recombines TRBV19 with TRBJ2-7, with D possibly being TRBD1 (5 bases). The CDR3 extends over 17 amino acids. Germline V gene lookup returns CDR1 LNHDA and CDR2 SQIVND (reference sequence). V lost 8 bases, J lost 0 bases, and 23 bases lay in between. The CDR3 protein is CASRETYSTAISYEQYF. CDR3 coding DNA: TGTGCCAGTCGAGAAACCTATTCGACAGCGATCTCCTACGAGCAGTACTTC.

The chain uses TRBV13 and TRBJ2-2; D gene unclear. The germline V and J ends were trimmed by 5 bases and 7 bases, with 8 bases remaining between them. The CDR3 sequence is 12 residues long. Germline CDR1 reads PRHDT; CDR2 reads FYEKMQ (reference sequence). The CDR3 here is CASSPRIGELFF. In DNA, the CDR3 is TGTGCCAGCAGCCCGAGGATCGGGGAGCTGTTTTTT.

The V gene is TRBV9, the J gene TRBJ2-3, with 7 nucleotides matching TRBD1. The CDR3 has 15 amino acids. V lost 4 bases, J lost 4 bases, and 9 bases stayed unmatched. CDR1 and CDR2 from the germline V gene are SGDLS and YYNGEE. CDR3 residues: CASSLGTVEADTQYF. For the CDR3, the DNA is TGTGCCAGCAGCCTAGGGACAGTTGAAGCAGATACGCAGTATTTT.

V is TRBV11-2 and J is TRBJ1-1; TRBD1 agrees at 7 bases. With 5 bases clipped from V and 1 base from J, the junction kept 10 bases outside the gene matches. The CDR3 runs 16 residues. Germline lookup yields CDR1 SGHAT and CDR2 FQNNGV. Here the CDR3 DNA reads TGTGCCAGCAGCCTGATTCCGGGACAGAAGAACACTGAAGCTTTCTTT. Translated: CASSLIPGQKNTEAFF.